Below are 23 T cell receptor beta chains sequenced from a single sample in a study of blood T cell repertoires in COVID-19. Clones were read by immunoSEQ multiplex PCR, and TCRdb kept only the in-frame ones, dropping some. The data hold some 170,000 clones, with 80% to 90% observed a single time. Sequencing used peripheral blood. These receptors were taken from a human donor in a cohort sampled during active COVID-19.

This clone was recorded a few times. This sequence joins TRBV5-1 and TRBJ1-1, with D unclear. Germline V CDR1 and CDR2: SGHRS, YFSETQ. Trimming shortened V by 2 bases and J by 8 bases, and 13 bases separated the two germline ends. The length of the CDR3 is 13 residues. For the CDR3, the DNA is TGCGCCAGCAGCTTTAACGGAGAGAAAGAAGCTTTCTTT. Encoded protein: CASSFNGEKEAFF.

The chain has TRBV6-5 and TRBJ2-3; 9 positions agree with TRBD2. CDR1 is MNHEY, CDR2 SVGAGI, per germline. The V gene end was trimmed by 3 bases and the J gene end by 3 bases; junction bases not matched to a gene: 7. This CDR3 region has 16 residues. The chain's CDR3 is CASSYLGGGATDTQYF. Written as DNA, the CDR3 is TGTGCCAGCAGTTATCTAGGCGGGGGGGCGACAGATACGCAGTATTTT.

The chain uses TRBV20-1 and TRBJ2-3, with 9 bases fitting TRBD1. V trimming: 3 bases; J trimming: 6 bases; junction bases outside the gene matches: 13. CDR1 is DFQATT and CDR2 is SNEGSKA in the germline V gene (reference sequence). The CDR3 length is 16 residues. CDR3 bases: TGCAGTGCTAGTGGTACCGGGACAGGGTGGATCGATACGCAGTATTTT. Protein sequence: CSASGTGTGWIDTQYF.

This sequence joins TRBV29-1 and TRBJ1-1; 7 positions agree with TRBD1. The V and J ends lost 4 bases and 8 bases, in that order; junction bases with no gene match: 1. Germline assignment: CDR1 SQVTM and CDR2 ANQGSEA. This CDR3 has 10 amino acids. CDR3 protein: CSVGQGEAFF. CDR3 nucleotides: TGCAGCGTTGGACAGGGAGAAGCTTTCTTT.

The chain uses TRBV7-2 and TRBJ1-2; no definite D call. The CDR3 runs to 14 residues. V lost 3 bases and J lost 3, with 11 bases in between. The germline V gene encodes CDR1 SGHTA and CDR2 FQGNSA. This CDR3 reads CASSLPPVDYGYTF. The CDR3 nucleotides are TGTGCCAGCAGCTTGCCCCCGGTAGACTATGGCTACACCTTC.

Note on this clone: Compared with germline, one end of the junction differs, possibly owing to a read error. The genes are TRBV11-1 and TRBJ1-2; 7 bases align to TRBD1. The CDR3 length is 12 residues. CDR1 and CDR2 from the germline V gene are SGHAT and FQDESV (reference sequence). CDR3 coding DNA: TGTGCCAGTAGCTCCCAGACAGGGAGCTACACCTTC. Encoded protein: CASSSQTGSYTF.

This chain joins TRBV19 and TRBJ2-5, with a weak D call TRBD1 (6 bases). V was clipped by 5 bases and J by 1 base, with 11 bases between them. The CDR3 consists of 14 residues. Germline V gives CDR1 LNHDA, CDR2 SQIVND (reference sequence). CDR3 sequence: CASSPGGIQETQYF. The CDR3 DNA sequence: TGTGCCAGTAGTCCTGGGGGCATCCAAGAGACCCAGTACTTC.

The rearrangement uses TRBV11-2 and TRBJ1-4; 8 nucleotides align to TRBD1. The CDR3 consists of 17 residues. V shed 1 base and J 5 bases; nucleotides not matched to a gene: 9. The germline CDR1 and CDR2 sequences are SGHAT and FQNNGV. The DNA for the CDR3 is TGTGCCAGCAGCTTAGTTCGTCCAGGGGGCATGAATGAAAAACTGTTTTTT. Amino acids: CASSLVRPGGMNEKLFF.

The count of this clone is one. This chain connects TRBV27 to TRBJ1-2; maybe TRBD1 (5 bases). This CDR3 is built from 15 residues. CDR1 and CDR2 (germline): MNHEY, SMNVEV (reference sequence). Trimming cost V 2 bases and J 5 bases, with 15 bases left between them. The CDR3 nucleotides read TGTGCCAGCAGTTTAGGGGCCAGGGAGGTATATGGCTACACCTTC. Amino acids: CASSLGAREVYGYTF.

This clone was seen a single time. The genes are TRBV5-1 and TRBJ2-7; unclear D gene. V was clipped by 0 bases and J by 5 bases, with 6 bases between them. Germline CDR1 reads SGHRS; CDR2 reads YFSETQ. The CDR3 has 12 residues. This chain's CDR3 is CASSLAGHEQYF. The CDR3 nucleotides read TGCGCCAGCAGCTTGGCTGGGCACGAGCAGTACTTC.

This clone is a singleton in its sample. This rearrangement joins TRBV5-1 to TRBJ2-1, with 12 bases that match TRBD2. Unmatched junction bases numbered 4, after V lost 4 bases and J lost 5 bases. Germline V gene lookup returns CDR1 SGHRS and CDR2 YFSETQ. The CDR3 consists of 15 residues. CDR3 nucleotide sequence: TGCGCCAGCAGCCGGACTAGCGGGATCGACAATGAGCAGTTCTTC. Encoded protein: CASSRTSGIDNEQFF.

This clone occurred many times. This chain connects TRBV15 to TRBJ2-2; D is ambiguous. This CDR3 is built from 15 residues. In germline, CDR1 is LNHNV, CDR2 YYDKDF (reference sequence). The germline V and J ends were trimmed by 3 bases and 0 bases, with 8 bases remaining between them. Here the CDR3 reads CATSRGVTNTGELFF. Here the CDR3 DNA reads TGTGCCACCAGCAGGGGCGTAACGAACACCGGGGAGCTGTTTTTT. Drawing the rest from reference TRBV15 and TRBJ2-2, the complete variable domain is DAMVIQNPRYQVTQFGKPVTLSCSQTLNHNVMYWYQQKSSQAPKLLFHYYDKDFNNEADTPDNFQSRRPNTSFCFLDIRSPGLGDTAMYLCATSRGVTNTGELFFGEGSRLTVL.

This rearrangement joins TRBV19 to TRBJ2-3, with D hard to call. The CDR3 is 13 amino acids. CDR1 is LNHDA, CDR2 SQIVND, per germline (reference sequence). V was pared by 6 bases and J by 1 base, with 8 bases between. CDR3 sequence: CASRHFGTDTQYF. CDR3 nucleotides: TGTGCCAGTAGACATTTTGGCACAGATACGCAGTATTTT.

The rearrangement uses TRBV3-1 (or the pseudogene TRBV3-2) and TRBJ1-5; no clear D gene. Germline V gives CDR1 LGHDT, CDR2 YNNKEL (reference sequence). Trimming removed 2 bases at V and 2 bases at J, with 10 bases between. CDR3 length: 15 amino acids. The CDR3 nucleotides are TGTGCCAGCAGCCAATCCAATGGAGGCAATCAGCCCCAGCATTTT. Protein product: CASSQSNGGNQPQHF.

The gene calls are TRBV7-9 and TRBJ2-5; tentative D call: TRBD1 (5 bases). Trimming pared 5 bases from V and 1 base from J, leaving 11 bases between. The CDR3 contains 14 residues. Germline V gene data show CDR1 as SEHNR and CDR2 as FQNEAQ (reference sequence). CDR3 residues: CASSRTGPQETQYF. CDR3 coding DNA: TGTGCCAGCAGCCGAACAGGCCCCCAAGAGACCCAGTACTTC.

The genes are TRBV7-9 and TRBJ1-2, with TRBD1 matching 8 bases. The CDR3 runs 16 residues. CDR1 and CDR2 (germline): SEHNR, FQNEAQ (reference sequence). With 3 bases clipped from V and 4 bases from J, the junction kept 10 bases outside the gene matches. In nucleotides, the CDR3 is TGTGCCAGCAGCTTGGGGACAGGACACGACCTCTATGGCTACACCTTC. Translating gives CASSLGTGHDLYGYTF. Full variable domain (remainder filled in from reference TRBV7-9 and TRBJ1-2): DTGVSQNPRHKITKRGQNVTFRCDPISEHNRLYWYRQTLGQGPEFLTYFQNEAQLEKSRLLSDRFSAERPKGSFSTLEIQRTEQGDSAMYLCASSLGTGHDLYGYTFGSGTRLTVV.

The chain carries TRBV6-1 and TRBJ1-1; no reliable D call. Germline CDR1 is MNHNS and CDR2 is SASEGT. With 3 bases removed from V and 8 bases from J, the gap between germline ends came to 10 bases. The CDR3 length is 12 residues. CDR3 sequence (DNA): TGTGCCAGCAGTGACCCCTTTTCGGAAGCTTTCTTT. It encodes CASSDPFSEAFF.

Concerning this clone itself: This likely comes from a read error, as the CDR3 has no conserved phenylalanine or tryptophan at its end. No DNA is shown, since the ends of the CDR3 on it are uncertain; the CDR3 is the one TCRdb lists. The chain joins TRBV3-1 (or the pseudogene TRBV3-2) to TRBJ2-7; TRBD2, as called in the table, went unchecked against the DNA. The CDR3 extends over 9 residues, inclusive of both ends. CDR1 LGHDT and CDR2 YNNKEL come from the germline V gene (reference sequence). This CDR3 is CASSLRMPL.

This clone is medium-sized within its sample. The J gene is TRBJ1-1, the V gene TRBV6-5; a possible D gene is TRBD1 (6 bases). CDR1 and CDR2 (germline): MNHEY, SVGAGI. This CDR3 is 14 amino acids long. The V gene lost 7 bases and the J gene lost 4 bases, with 16 bases spanning the gap. CDR3 nucleotides: TGTGCCAGCACCCAAAGGGGCAGGGGCACTGAAGCTTTCTTT. Translated: CASTQRGRGTEAFF.

The chain carries TRBV6-1 and TRBJ1-4; TRBD1 might be the D (6 bases). Trimming cost V 0 bases and J 10 bases, with 12 bases left between them. CDR1 MNHNS and CDR2 SASEGT come from the germline V gene. This CDR3 has 14 residues. CDR3 loop: CASSEALRGGKLFF. Written as DNA, the CDR3 is TGTGCCAGCAGTGAAGCGTTAAGGGGGGGAAAACTGTTTTTT.

The chain employs TRBV7-2 and TRBJ2-5; 11 bases map to TRBD2. The CDR3 totals 16 residues. V lost 4 bases, J lost 5 bases, and 9 bases stayed unmatched. Germline assignment: CDR1 SGHTA and CDR2 FQGNSA. For the CDR3, the DNA is TGTGCCAGCAGCTACAGTAGCGGGAGGGCAGGGGAGACCCAGTACTTC. It codes for CASSYSSGRAGETQYF. Complete variable domain (other parts from reference TRBV7-2 and TRBJ2-5): GAGVSQSPSNKVTEKGKDVELRCDPISGHTALYWYRQSLGQGLEFLIYFQGNSAPDKSGLPSDRFSAERTGGSVSTLTIQRTQQEDSAVYLCASSYSSGRAGETQYFGPGTRLLVL.

This chain joins TRBV5-4 and TRBJ1-1, with D maybe TRBD1 (5 bases). The V end lost 3 bases, the J end lost 0 bases, and 9 bases lay between the germline ends. Germline V lookup: CDR1 SGHNT, CDR2 YYREEE (reference sequence). The CDR3 spans 14 residues. The DNA for the CDR3 is TGTGCCAGCAGCTCTCAGGGCCTGAACACTGAAGCTTTCTTT. This sequence encodes CASSSQGLNTEAFF.

V gene TRBV7-2 combines with J gene TRBJ2-1; TRBD2 aligns across 16 bases. Germline loops: CDR1 SGHTA, CDR2 FQGNSA. V shed 6 bases and J 13 bases; nucleotides not matched to a gene: 9. The CDR3 loop spans 15 amino acids. CDR3: CASSMGTSGGVRQFF. The CDR3, as DNA: TGTGCCAGCAGTATGGGGACTAGCGGGGGGGTGAGACAGTTCTTC. Using reference TRBV7-2 and TRBJ2-1 for the parts outside the CDR3, the full variable domain is GAGVSQSPSNKVTEKGKDVELRCDPISGHTALYWYRQSLGQGLEFLIYFQGNSAPDKSGLPSDRFSAERTGGSVSTLTIQRTQQEDSAVYLCASSMGTSGGVRQFFGPGTRLTVL.